Below, one T cell receptor beta chain is given with its context. Profiled with immunoSEQ multiplex PCR; TCRdb holds only in-frame clones, not every one. Counted here are 80,000 to 95,000 clones, about 88% occurring once; the ten biggest clones make up 0.6% to 0.85%. This record comes from a study of OX40 agonist ivuxolimab in advanced cancers. Germline CDR1 is SGDLS and CDR2 is YYNGEE. The CDR3 is 15 residues long. With 4 bases removed from V and 2 bases from J, the gap between germline ends came to 14 bases. Blood got drawn at baseline, again on cycle 4 day 1, and then on cycle 7 day 1. The sequence was obtained from an adult with an advanced solid tumor such as melanoma, head and neck, liver or kidney cancer. The starting material was CD4+ or CD8+ T cells sorted from blood, obtained in a trial of the OX40 agonist ivuxolimab. The rearrangement links TRBV9 to TRBJ2-3; the D gene is possibly TRBD2 (6 bases). CDR3 region: CASSLGLSFTDTQYF. CDR3 bases: TGTGCCAGCAGCCTGGGACTTTCTTTCACAGATACGCAGTATTTT. The full variable domain, completed using reference TRBV9 and TRBJ2-3, is DSGVTQTPKHLITATGQRVTLRCSPRSGDLSVYWYQQSLDQGLQFLIQYYNGEERAKGNILERFSAQQFPDLHSELNLSSLELGDSALYFCASSLGLSFTDTQYFGPGTRLTVL.